Reported below is one T cell receptor beta chain. Its antigen is not known. Between the trimmed V and J ends, which lost 1 base and 0 bases, there was a span of 12 bases. There are 16 residues in the CDR3. Germline values: CDR1 SGHRS, CDR2 YFSETQ. The data belong to a study of T cell responses to AZD1222 COVID-19 vaccine. The overall study: Samples with a second dose at about 4 or about 12 weeks were pooled together.

TCRdb's copy holds only in-frame clones and misses some; the assay was immunoSEQ multiplex PCR. The repertoire has around 170,000 clones, around 90% of them found once; the top ten carry 0.99%. Study observations and caveats: With dominance at 160-218 and 743-854, vaccine-associated CD4 TCRs spanned spike. Baseline seropositivity occurred in only 5 to 7 AZD1222 recipients. Females outnumbered males among donors, who were mostly white British; clonal diversity was possibly underestimated.

Sequenced material: peripheral blood, taken on day 0 of AZD1222 vaccination. This TCR was recovered from an adult in good health. V and J are TRBV5-1 and TRBJ2-3; D is undetermined. The CDR3 protein is CASSLNRATSTDTQYF. CDR3 in DNA: TGCGCCAGCAGCTTGAACCGGGCGACTAGCACAGATACGCAGTATTTT.